The present entry profiles one TCR beta chain with its context. Its antigen is currently not known. The sample holds no much larger clone one base away, and base qualities are not on file. These data belong to a study of T cell responses to AZD1222 COVID-19 vaccine (dated by TCRdb to the early 2020s). For the wider study: TCR sequencing covered more than 230 trial participants: 200 to 220 given two doses of AZD1222 and 26 given two doses of MenACWY control vaccine. Trial participants were enrolled by age into 18-55, 56-69 and 70-plus year subgroups, with about 150, 27 and 61 TCR-sequenced participants respectively. The research as a whole found: In the small 56-69-year group, the increase in depth fell short of significance, most likely because of low power. Spike-specific TCR breadth and depth rose significantly after two AZD1222 doses compared with day 0 and with MenACWY recipients. Because no day 14 peak-response samples were available, repertoires were characterized only after the peak T cell response. Most participants were white British and females outnumbered males, and the authors suggested that clonal diversity may have been underestimated. Conclusions about previously exposed vaccinees are limited, since just 5 to 7 AZD1222 recipients were seropositive for SARS-CoV-2 at baseline. Epitopes outside the regions mutated in the B.1.351 and B.1.1.7 variants were reportedly recognized by nearly half of the unique spike-specific TCRs. The whole spike protein was spanned by vaccine-associated CD4 TCRs, and dominant responses were seen in regions 160-218 and 743-854.

The sample's time point, from its label and the paper: baseline before first vaccination. In light of the paper, this sample's treatment or condition label describes: meningococcal conjugate vaccine given as trial control. Samples from vaccinated people were obtained from the UK trials COV001 and COV002, which included a single-blind randomized controlled phase 2/3 trial of AZD1222 (ChAdOx1 nCoV-19) in healthy adults. Trial participant PBMC samples were collected at day 0 and day 28 after the second dose for TCRbeta chain sequencing. From its cysteine to its phenylalanine, the CDR3 spans 15 amino acids. Here the CDR3 DNA is all that survives: 45 bases in frame from base 1. CDR1 and CDR2 (SGHDT, YYEEEE) derive from the germline V gene. Germline trimming amounts to 3 bases on V and 5 bases on J, with 8 as the count of junction bases outside the gene matches. The CDR3 regions of human TCRbeta chains were subjected to immunosequencing. The published analysis was carried out like this. Repertoire TCRs were checked for matches against a reference library of SARS-CoV-2-specific TCRs that had been generated using the MIRA antigen-specificity platform. Breadth was defined as the fraction of unique TCRs that were SARS-CoV-2-associated. Depth was defined as the fraction of total T cells that were SARS-CoV-2-associated. Using the MIRA data, every spike-specific TCR was mapped to the spike region that the TCR reacted to and assigned to either a CD4 or a CD8 class. Log10-transformed breadth and depth values were compared by one-way ANOVA with Sidak's multiple comparisons tests. As stored in TCRdb, this immuneACCESS dataset retains in-frame rearrangements with V and J assigned. A fraction of the clones does not appear; measured against another copy, unresolved V genes explain less than half of the discrepancy, and the remainder lacks a known reason. The V and J calls and the clone size are those of that table, but D and trimming were determined from the DNA. The sample profile shows some 130,000 clones; roughly 88% of them were found once. Jointly, the top ten make up about 19% of the sample.

The receptor was derived from an adult in good health. The sequenced sample was peripheral blood, obtained on day 0 of MenACWY control vaccination. The receptor chain draws on TRBV5-6 and TRBJ2-5; TRBD2 matches 9 bases in the middle. The CDR3 in this case is CASSSVAGDLETQYF. In nucleotides, the sequence is TGTGCCAGCAGCTCGGTAGCGGGAGACTTGGAGACCCAGTACTTC.